A single sample gave rise to the 19 T cell receptor beta chains below, sequenced in a study of molecular identifiers for immune sequencing clone quantification. TCRdb reanalysed the PCR reads using MiXCR and keeps one entry per CDR3 protein. The data hold 63,000 or so distinct CDR3 sequences, with around 17% observed a single time. Specimen: naive CD8+ T cells from blood, with Jurkat cell RNA spiked in. This sample's subset: FACS-sorted CD8+CD4-CCR7+CD45RA+ naive T cells. These receptors were collected from a human donor in good health. Some libraries in this study had Jurkat cell RNA spiked in.

Of note for this clonotype: A much larger clone sits a single nucleotide away, making a read error possible. V gene TRBV18 combines with J gene TRBJ2-7, with 7 bases fitting TRBD2. Per the germline V gene, CDR1 is KGHSH and CDR2 is LQKENI. J was trimmed by 4 bases and V by 8 bases; bases with no gene match: 11. This CDR3 region has 14 residues. The CDR3 region is CASPPTPGGYEQYF. For the CDR3, the DNA is TGTGCCAGCCCGCCAACTCCCGGGGGGTACGAGCAGTACTTC.

The chain links TRBV2 to TRBJ2-7, with D maybe TRBD2 (5 bases). This CDR3 has 12 amino acids. V was trimmed by 8 bases and J by 1 base, leaving 9 bases between them. Germline V gives CDR1 SNHLY, CDR2 FYNNEI. The CDR3 DNA reads TGTGCCAGCGCCGGACTTTCCTACGAGCAGTACTTC. This codes for CASAGLSYEQYF.

The gene calls are TRBV4-2 and TRBJ2-7; 7 bases map to TRBD2. The V gene's germline CDR1 is LGHNA and CDR2 YNFKEQ. With 4 bases clipped from V and 6 bases from J, the junction kept 18 bases outside the gene matches. The CDR3 totals 17 residues. The CDR3 is CASSLALQREGIGEQYF. In DNA, the CDR3 is TGTGCCAGCAGCCTCGCACTTCAGAGGGAGGGGATCGGCGAGCAGTACTTC.

This clonotype was found many times. The genes are TRBV4-1 and TRBJ1-5; no reliable D call. Trimming removed 0 bases at V and 4 bases at J, with 13 bases between. In germline, CDR1 is MGHRA, CDR2 YSYEKL. The CDR3 extends over 16 amino acids. This CDR3 reads CASSQEDDLGNQPQHF. DNA for the CDR3: TGCGCCAGCAGCCAAGAAGACGACCTGGGTAATCAGCCCCAGCATTTT.

V is TRBV12-5 and J is TRBJ2-1; TRBD2 is a possible D gene (5 bases). V lost 2 bases and J 7 bases, leaving 6 bases between the germline ends. The V gene's germline CDR1 is LGHNT and CDR2 FRNRAP. The CDR3 has 12 residues. CDR3 in DNA: TGTGCTAGTGGTTTGTCGGGGAATGAGCAGTTCTTC. Translation: CASGLSGNEQFF.

This clonotype occurred many times. This rearrangement joins TRBV20-1 to TRBJ1-5, with D unresolved. The V end was cut by 0 bases, the J end by 4 bases, with 1 base between. CDR1 is DFQATT and CDR2 is SNEGSKA in the germline V gene (reference sequence). The CDR3 is made up of 11 amino acids. The CDR3 spells CSARDNQPQHF. The DNA of the CDR3 is TGCAGTGCTAGAGATAATCAGCCCCAGCATTTT.

This clonotype was observed at least ten times. The J gene is TRBJ2-7, the V gene TRBV4-3, with unresolved D. The CDR3 runs 22 residues. V dropped 0 bases and J dropped 1 base, with 31 bases sitting between them. Germline-derived CDR1 and CDR2 are LGHNA and YSLEER. The CDR3 reads CASSQDWDEDRLWARLSYEQYF. The CDR3 DNA reads TGCGCCAGCAGCCAAGATTGGGATGAAGATAGGTTATGGGCCCGCCTATCCTACGAGCAGTACTTC.

This clonotype was seen repeatedly, ten times or more. The chain employs TRBV2 and TRBJ2-3, with TRBD2 matching 7 bases. The V gene end was trimmed by 8 bases and the J gene end by 0 bases; junction bases not matched to a gene: 17. The CDR3 spans 18 residues. From germline, CDR1 is SNHLY and CDR2 FYNNEI. The CDR3 region has the DNA TGTGCCAGCTTATGGGCGGCGGGAGATACCCCCAGCACAGATACGCAGTATTTT. Protein: CASLWAAGDTPSTDTQYF.

This clonotype appeared many times. The chain carries TRBV27 and TRBJ2-7; a weak D match, TRBD2 (5 bases). The germline V gene encodes CDR1 MNHEY and CDR2 SMNVEV (reference sequence). The CDR3 extends over 13 amino acids. Trimming left V 6 bases short and J 3 bases short, with 12 bases between. The CDR3 is CASSLSTSYEQYF. The CDR3 region has the DNA TGTGCCAGCAGCCTTAGCACTAGCTACGAGCAGTACTTC.

This clonotype was counted between two and nine times. V and J are TRBV9 and TRBJ2-1; 9 bases agree with TRBD2. This CDR3 has 17 residues. Germline values: CDR1 SGDLS, CDR2 YYNGEE. V was pared by 1 base and J by 3 bases, with 8 bases of the junction left unmatched. CDR3 residues: CASSVLPGTSHYNEQFF. For the CDR3, the DNA is TGTGCCAGCAGCGTACTTCCCGGGACTAGCCACTACAATGAGCAGTTCTTC.

This clonotype was counted ten times or more. The chain has TRBV13 and TRBJ2-2; D gene ambiguous. The CDR3 spans 14 residues. The V end lost 5 bases, the J end lost 4 bases, and 11 bases lay between the germline ends. Germline CDR1 PRHDT, CDR2 FYEKMQ (reference sequence). The CDR3 protein is CASSVTFGTGELFF. The DNA for the CDR3 is TGTGCCAGCAGCGTGACTTTTGGCACCGGGGAGCTGTTTTTT.

In this sample, this clonotype turned up a few times. The V gene is TRBV5-1, the J gene TRBJ2-1; D not certain. The germline gives CDR1 SGHRS, CDR2 YFSETQ. There are 12 residues in the CDR3. V was shortened by 0 bases and J by 8 bases, with 6 bases between the two germline ends. The CDR3 nucleotides are TGCGCCAGCAGCTTGGCCGAGGATGAGCAGTTCTTC. As protein: CASSLAEDEQFF.

This clonotype appeared many times. V is TRBV2 and J is TRBJ2-3, with D hard to call. The V and J ends lost 4 bases and 0 bases respectively, with 8 bases between them. The germline CDR1 and CDR2 sequences are SNHLY and FYNNEI. The CDR3 consists of 14 residues. The CDR3 region is CASSGPDSTDTQYF. CDR3 DNA sequence: TGTGCCAGCAGTGGCCCAGATAGCACAGATACGCAGTATTTT.

In regard to this clonotype: This may arise from a read error, as a much more abundant clone is one base away. It is likely a read error, because the conserved phenylalanine at the end of the CDR3 is missing. The rearrangement links TRBV28 to TRBJ2-7; 8 positions agree with TRBD1. This CDR3 contains 13 residues. The germline CDR1 and CDR2 sequences are MDHEN and SYDVKM. The ends lost 10 bases at V and 5 bases at J; junction bases unmatched: 10. CDR3 region: CAIHGQGVDEQYL. CDR3 coding DNA: TGTGCCATTCACGGACAGGGCGTCGACGAGCAGTACCTC.

This clonotype was seen repeatedly, ten times or more. The V gene is TRBV27, the J gene TRBJ2-3, with D perhaps matching TRBD2 (6 bases). Trimming cost V 5 bases and J 1 base, with 16 bases left between them. Germline CDR1 MNHEY, CDR2 SMNVEV (reference sequence). The CDR3 has 16 amino acids. The CDR3 loop reads CASSEVLGLGTDTQYF. The CDR3 DNA reads TGTGCCAGCAGTGAAGTGTTGGGACTTGGCACAGATACGCAGTATTTT.

This clonotype was observed many times. V and J are TRBV3-1 and TRBJ2-1; 10 positions agree with TRBD2. This CDR3 contains 15 residues. Germline trimming cut 8 bases from V and 4 bases from J; bases unmatched to any gene: 8. Germline CDR1 LGHDT, CDR2 YNNKEL (reference sequence). CDR3 nucleotide sequence: TGTGCCAGCGCCAAGAAAGCGGGAGGGTACAATGAGCAGTTCTTC. It codes for CASAKKAGGYNEQFF.

A word on this clonotype: This may be a read error: a much more frequent sequence differs by one nucleotide. The rearrangement links TRBV27 to TRBJ2-5; D perhaps matches TRBD2 (6 bases). V lost 2 bases and J 9 bases, leaving 16 bases between the germline ends. There are 14 residues in the CDR3. Germline assignment: CDR1 MNHEY and CDR2 SMNVEV (reference sequence). CDR3 amino acids: CASSLVGRGEAQYF. CDR3 sequence (DNA): TGTGCCAGCAGTTTAGTGGGGCGCGGGGAGGCCCAGTACTTC.

A few counts support this clonotype. This chain uses TRBV6-1 with TRBJ2-1; TRBD1 is a possible D gene (5 bases). V lost 2 bases, J lost 0 bases, and 8 bases lay in between. This CDR3 has 15 residues. Per germline, CDR1 MNHNS and CDR2 SASEGT. The CDR3: CASSEWGSSYNEQFF. For the CDR3, the DNA is TGTGCCAGCAGTGAATGGGGCAGCTCCTACAATGAGCAGTTCTTC.

In its sample, this clonotype was seen many times. V is TRBV4-1 and J is TRBJ2-7; 8 nucleotides agree with TRBD2. With V trimmed by 0 bases and J by 2 bases, 9 bases remained unmatched. CDR1 is MGHRA and CDR2 is YSYEKL in the germline V gene. The CDR3 runs 17 residues. CDR3 amino acids: CASSQDFGLAGTYEQYF. The CDR3 region has the DNA TGCGCCAGCAGCCAAGATTTCGGGCTAGCGGGTACCTACGAGCAGTACTTC.